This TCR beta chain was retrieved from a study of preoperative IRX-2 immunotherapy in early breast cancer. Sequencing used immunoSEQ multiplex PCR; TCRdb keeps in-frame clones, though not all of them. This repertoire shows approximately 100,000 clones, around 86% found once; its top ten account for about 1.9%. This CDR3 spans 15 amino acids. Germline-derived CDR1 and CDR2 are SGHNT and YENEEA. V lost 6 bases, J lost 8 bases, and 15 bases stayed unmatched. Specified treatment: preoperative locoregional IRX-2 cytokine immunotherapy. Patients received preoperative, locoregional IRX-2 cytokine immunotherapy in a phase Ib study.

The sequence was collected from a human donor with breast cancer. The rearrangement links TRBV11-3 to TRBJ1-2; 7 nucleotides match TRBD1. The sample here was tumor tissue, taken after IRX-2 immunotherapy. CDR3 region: CASSFHPGGAEGYTF. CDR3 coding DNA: TGTGCCAGCAGTTTTCATCCAGGGGGGGCTGAGGGCTACACCTTC.